This T cell receptor (beta chain) was retrieved from a study of control samples from healthy donors and cancer patients. Here immunoSEQ multiplex PCR was the method, and the copy in TCRdb shows in-frame clones only, minus some. The table records 150,000 to 200,000 clones, roughly 92% of them present only once. This CDR3 has 16 residues. Looked up from germline, CDR1 is WSHSY and CDR2 is SAAADI. V was clipped by 3 bases and J by 5 bases; unmatched bases: 8. The receptor was derived from a man aged 25 to 45 in good health. The source material was blood. This chain joins TRBV10-2 and TRBJ2-3, with 10 bases lining up with TRBD2. CDR3 coding DNA: TGCGCCAGCAGTGACTACTTAGCGGGAGGCATAGATACGCAGTATTTT. This gives the protein CASSDYLAGGIDTQYF.